A single sample is the source of the 29 T cell receptor beta chains below, sequenced in a study of blood T cell repertoires in COVID-19. TCRdb keeps only in-frame clones here, not all; method: immunoSEQ multiplex PCR. This sample has approximately 98,000 clones; 88% occur once, and the top ten carry around 2%. The sample comprised peripheral blood. These receptors came from a human donor in a cohort sampled during active COVID-19.

V usage is TRBV5-1 and J usage is TRBJ2-3; D is uncertain. This CDR3 comprises 13 residues. The germline V gene has CDR1 SGHRS and CDR2 YFSETQ. V was cut by 0 bases and J by 9 bases, with 11 bases left in between. CDR3 bases: TGCGCCAGCAGCTTGGAGACTTTCCGGACGCAGTATTTT. Translating it yields CASSLETFRTQYF. Supplemented by reference TRBV5-1 and TRBJ2-3, the full variable domain reads KAGVTQTPRYLIKTRGQQVTLSCSPISGHRSVSWYQQTPGQGLQFLFEYFSETQRNKGNFPGRFSGRQFSNSRSEMNVSTLELGDSALYLCASSLETFRTQYFGPGTRLTVL.

Only a few counts were recorded for this clone. The chain carries TRBV11-2 and TRBJ1-3, with 9 bases fitting TRBD1. Trimming at V came to 5 bases and at J to 2 bases, leaving 7 bases not matched to a gene. There are 16 residues in the CDR3. The V gene's germline CDR1 is SGHAT and CDR2 FQNNGV. The CDR3 loop is CASSLLTGGTGNTIYF. The CDR3 DNA is TGTGCCAGCAGCCTATTGACAGGGGGAACTGGAAACACCATATATTTT.

V usage is TRBV9 and J usage is TRBJ2-1; D is uncertain. The CDR3 is 16 amino acids. Germline loops: CDR1 SGDLS, CDR2 YYNGEE. Trimming took off 0 bases at V and 6 bases at J, with 16 bases between the two ends. CDR3 amino acids: CASSVAITPPGNEQFF. The CDR3 DNA is TGTGCCAGCAGCGTAGCTATCACCCCACCGGGCAATGAGCAGTTCTTC.

The rearrangement links TRBV7-9 to TRBJ2-7; D gene uncertain. The CDR3 covers 13 residues. The germline V gene has CDR1 SEHNR and CDR2 FQNEAQ (reference sequence). The V end lost 5 bases, the J end lost 0 bases, and 8 bases lay between the germline ends. The CDR3 is CASSLADSYEQYF. For the CDR3, the DNA is TGTGCCAGCAGCCTCGCGGACTCCTACGAGCAGTACTTC.

This clone was observed once. This sequence joins TRBV5-5 and TRBJ2-7; 13 nucleotides agree with TRBD2. The CDR3 covers 14 residues. Germline V gene lookup returns CDR1 SGHKS and CDR2 YYEKEE (reference sequence). J gave up 3 bases and V 3 bases, and 0 bases lay outside the gene matches. CDR3 sequence: CASSWTSGSYEQYF. CDR3 nucleotides: TGTGCCAGCAGCTGGACTAGCGGGAGCTACGAGCAGTACTTC.

This clone was observed a handful of times. The chain recombines TRBV7-3 with TRBJ2-2; 8 bases fit TRBD2. The germline gives CDR1 SGHTA, CDR2 FQGTGA. CDR3 size: 15 residues. Unmatched junction bases numbered 7, after V lost 8 bases and J lost 2 bases. The CDR3 DNA reads as TGTGCCAGCTCTAAAGCGGGGGACAACACCGGGGAGCTGTTTTTT. Protein product: CASSKAGDNTGELFF.

V usage is TRBV10-2 and J usage is TRBJ1-4; 7 bases line up with TRBD1. The trim removed 6 bases at V and 8 bases at J, leaving 12 bases unmatched. The germline CDR1 and CDR2 sequences are WSHSY and SAAADI. This CDR3 is 15 amino acids long. The CDR3 region is CASRDTGDLREKLFF. The CDR3 DNA follows: TGCGCCAGCAGGGACACAGGGGATTTAAGAGAAAAACTGTTTTTT.

The J gene is TRBJ1-4, the V gene TRBV9; D is unresolved. V lost 3 bases to trimming and J lost 1 base, with 10 bases between them. The CDR3 spans 15 residues. Germline V gene lookup returns CDR1 SGDLS and CDR2 YYNGEE. CDR3 DNA sequence: TGTGCCAGCAGCGCCCTCGGAGGAACTAATGAAAAACTGTTTTTT. It is translated as CASSALGGTNEKLFF.

The rearrangement uses TRBV18 and TRBJ2-7, with D perhaps matching TRBD2 (5 bases). The CDR3 spans 15 residues. Germline V gene data show CDR1 as KGHSH and CDR2 as LQKENI. The V gene lost 0 bases and the J gene lost 4 bases, with 13 bases spanning the gap. The CDR3 protein is CASSPPTLGDYEQYF. DNA of the CDR3: TGTGCCAGCTCACCACCGACCCTGGGAGATTACGAGCAGTACTTC.

The chain is built from TRBV30 and TRBJ1-6; no reliable D call. The CDR3 is 14 amino acids. Per germline, CDR1 GTSNPN and CDR2 SVGIG (reference sequence). Trimming pared 0 bases from V and 7 bases from J, leaving 10 bases between. The CDR3 loop is CAWSVIFQNSPLHF. Here the CDR3 DNA reads TGTGCCTGGAGTGTTATCTTCCAGAATTCACCCCTCCACTTT. The whole variable domain, remainder taken from reference TRBV30 and TRBJ1-6, is SQTIHQWPATLVQPVGSPLSLECTVEGTSNPNLYWYRQAAGRGLQLLFYSVGIGQISSEVPQNLSASRPQDRQFILSSKKLLLSDSGFYLCAWSVIFQNSPLHFGNGTRLTVT.

This rearrangement joins TRBV3-1 (or the pseudogene TRBV3-2) to TRBJ2-7; 8 bases fit TRBD1. V was clipped by 4 bases and J by 1 base; unmatched bases: 0. The CDR3 sequence is 13 residues long. CDR1 LGHDT and CDR2 YNNKEL come from the germline V gene (reference sequence). Here the CDR3 DNA reads TGTGCCAGCAGCCGACAGGGGTCCTACGAGCAGTACTTC. Protein: CASSRQGSYEQYF.

The chain joins TRBV15 to TRBJ1-2; D gene ambiguous. This CDR3 has 13 residues. Germline V CDR1 and CDR2: LNHNV, YYDKDF (reference sequence). V dropped 8 bases and J dropped 0 bases, with 10 bases sitting between them. CDR3 sequence: CATEADPNYGYTF. The DNA of the CDR3 is TGTGCCACCGAGGCAGATCCTAACTATGGCTACACCTTC.

The chain recombines TRBV5-1 with TRBJ1-1, with D maybe TRBD1 (5 bases). Between the trimmed V and J ends, which lost 0 bases and 6 bases, there was a span of 18 bases. The CDR3 spans 16 residues. The germline CDR1 and CDR2 sequences are SGHRS and YFSETQ. The DNA for the CDR3 is TGCGCCAGCAGCTTGGTGGGGGGTAGTTCAATGGCTGAAGCTTTCTTT. Translating it yields CASSLVGGSSMAEAFF.

This clone was seen many times. The genes are TRBV13 and TRBJ2-7; unclear D gene. In germline, CDR1 is PRHDT, CDR2 FYEKMQ (reference sequence). The ends were cut back, 4 bases at V and 3 bases at J, with 13 bases in the middle. The CDR3 contains 14 residues. For the CDR3, the DNA is TGTGCCAGCAGCTCGCGCGGTTCTAACTACGAGCAGTACTTC. Amino acid sequence: CASSSRGSNYEQYF.

The gene calls are TRBV6-1 and TRBJ2-5, with TRBD1 as a possible D gene (5 bases). V dropped 3 bases and J dropped 4 bases, with 12 bases sitting between them. The CDR3 is 14 residues long. Germline V gene sequence: CDR1 MNHNS, CDR2 SASEGT. The CDR3 coding sequence is TGTGCCAGCAGTGATTGGGGCTACAGAGAGACCCAGTACTTC. Translating gives CASSDWGYRETQYF.

The CDR3 protein is CASSRPGGGTGELFF. DNA for the CDR3: TGTGCCAGCAGCCGCCCGGGCGGGGGCACCGGGGAGCTGTTTTTT. The chain couples TRBV7-9 to TRBJ2-2, with TRBD2 matching 7 bases. This CDR3 has 15 residues. V was pared by 5 bases and J by 4 bases, with 7 bases of the junction left unmatched. The germline V gene has CDR1 SEHNR and CDR2 FQNEAQ (reference sequence).

The chain combines TRBV6-5 with TRBJ1-6; D is unclear. The CDR3 sequence is 14 residues long. The V and J ends lost 4 bases and 10 bases respectively, with 14 bases between them. Germline V gene data show CDR1 as MNHEY and CDR2 as SVGAGI. The CDR3 is CASSSRDGGSPLHF. The DNA for the CDR3 is TGTGCCAGCAGTTCCAGAGACGGAGGGTCACCCCTCCACTTT.

This clone was picked up one time. CDR3 bases: TGTGCCACCAGTGATTTGGTTACAGACCGCACAGATACGCAGTATTTT. Translated, it gives CATSDLVTDRTDTQYF. The chain employs TRBV24-1 and TRBJ2-3; D unresolved. V shed 0 bases and J shed 1 base, with 10 bases lying between them. Germline V gives CDR1 KGHDR, CDR2 SFDVKD. CDR3 length: 16 amino acids.

The gene calls are TRBV7-8 and TRBJ2-7; 9 nucleotides match TRBD1. The germline V gene encodes CDR1 SGHVS and CDR2 FQNEAQ. The CDR3 consists of 15 residues. J was trimmed by 3 bases and V by 0 bases; bases with no gene match: 3. CDR3: CASSLARTGVYEQYF. Written as DNA, the CDR3 is TGTGCCAGCAGCTTAGCAAGGACAGGGGTCTACGAGCAGTACTTC. Full variable domain (outside the CDR3, taken from reference TRBV7-8 and TRBJ2-7): GAGVSQSPRYKVAKRGQDVALRCDPISGHVSLFWYQQALGQGPEFLTYFQNEAQLDKSGLPSDRFFAERPEGSVSTLKIQRTQQEDSAVYLCASSLARTGVYEQYFGPGTRLTVT.

The genes are TRBV2 and TRBJ1-5; 8 nucleotides align to TRBD1. The germline CDR1 and CDR2 sequences are SNHLY and FYNNEI. The CDR3 runs to 14 residues. With V trimmed by 4 bases and J by 9 bases, 8 bases remained unmatched. The CDR3 loop reads CASSGQGIISPQHF. The CDR3 DNA reads TGTGCCAGCAGTGGACAGGGGATAATCTCGCCCCAGCATTTT.

The chain links TRBV18 to TRBJ1-1; tentatively, D is TRBD1 (5 bases). Trimming cost V 3 bases and J 1 base, with 12 bases left between them. The CDR3 has 15 residues. From germline, CDR1 is KGHSH and CDR2 LQKENI. This CDR3 reads CASSPRRQTNTEAFF. The CDR3 coding sequence is TGTGCCAGCTCACCGAGAAGACAGACGAACACTGAAGCTTTCTTT.

The chain carries TRBV6-1 and TRBJ2-1; TRBD2 matches at 8 bases. Germline CDR1 and CDR2: MNHNS and SASEGT. This CDR3 comprises 16 residues. V lost 1 base, J lost 3 bases, and 5 bases stayed unmatched. In DNA form, the CDR3 reads TGTGCCAGCAGTGAAGAGGCTAGCGGGTTCTACAATGAGCAGTTCTTC. Its protein product is CASSEEASGFYNEQFF.

This clone turned up a few times. At one end, the junction sequence differs from germline, possibly due to a read error. V gene TRBV7-7 combines with J gene TRBJ2-5, with 9 bases identical to TRBD2. The germline CDR1 and CDR2 sequences are SSHAT and FNYEAQ (reference sequence). The CDR3 contains 14 residues. DNA of the CDR3: TGTGCTAGCAGCTTTAGCGGGAGTCCCGAGACCCAGTACTTC. Translated: CASSFSGSPETQYF.

This sequence joins TRBV11-2 and TRBJ2-5; 7 bases are shared with TRBD1. Germline loops: CDR1 SGHAT, CDR2 FQNNGV. CDR3 length: 15 residues. Trimming cost V 2 bases and J 3 bases; bases outside gene matches: 6. The CDR3 DNA sequence: TGTGCCAGCAGCTTAAACAGGGGCTTGGAAGAGACCCAGTACTTC. As protein: CASSLNRGLEETQYF.

The chain links TRBV10-3 to TRBJ2-2; possibly TRBD2 for D (7 bases). V was shortened by 9 bases and J by 7 bases, with 18 bases between the two germline ends. The CDR3 is 14 residues long. Germline V lookup: CDR1 ENHRY, CDR2 SYGVKD. CDR3: CAIGGAPLGGELFF. The CDR3 DNA follows: TGTGCCATAGGGGGGGCGCCCCTGGGCGGGGAGCTGTTTTTT.

This sequence joins TRBV2 and TRBJ2-5; 7 bases map to TRBD1. J gave up 2 bases and V 4 bases, and 4 bases lay outside the gene matches. The CDR3 extends over 14 amino acids. The V gene's germline CDR1 is SNHLY and CDR2 FYNNEI. CDR3 protein: CASSGSRGQETQYF. DNA of the CDR3: TGTGCCAGCAGTGGTTCCAGGGGGCAAGAGACCCAGTACTTC.

The gene calls are TRBV3-1 (or the pseudogene TRBV3-2) and TRBJ1-3; a possible D gene is TRBD1 (6 bases). Germline-derived CDR1 and CDR2 are LGHDT and YNNKEL (reference sequence). Between the trimmed V and J ends, which lost 1 base and 4 bases, there was a span of 8 bases. The CDR3 sequence is 14 residues long. The CDR3 loop reads CASSQAGAGNTIYF. The CDR3, as DNA: TGTGCCAGCAGCCAAGCAGGGGCCGGAAACACCATATATTTT.

The J gene is TRBJ2-3, the V gene TRBV29-1; D is possibly TRBD2 (6 bases). There are 14 residues in the CDR3. From germline, CDR1 is SQVTM and CDR2 ANQGSEA. Trimming removed 2 bases from V and 6 bases from J, with 15 bases in between. CDR3 sequence reads: CSVERGAPWDTQYF. In DNA form, the CDR3 reads TGCAGCGTTGAACGCGGGGCCCCTTGGGATACGCAGTATTTT.

This clone was observed a handful of times. This chain joins TRBV4-1 and TRBJ1-3; 7 bases are a match to TRBD1. The J segment lost 2 bases and the V segment lost 2 bases, leaving 3 bases of the junction unmatched. The V gene's germline CDR1 is MGHRA and CDR2 YSYEKL. The CDR3 spans 15 residues. As DNA, the CDR3 is TGCGCCAGCAGCCAACTCACAGGGGCTGGAAACACCATATATTTT. It is translated as CASSQLTGAGNTIYF.